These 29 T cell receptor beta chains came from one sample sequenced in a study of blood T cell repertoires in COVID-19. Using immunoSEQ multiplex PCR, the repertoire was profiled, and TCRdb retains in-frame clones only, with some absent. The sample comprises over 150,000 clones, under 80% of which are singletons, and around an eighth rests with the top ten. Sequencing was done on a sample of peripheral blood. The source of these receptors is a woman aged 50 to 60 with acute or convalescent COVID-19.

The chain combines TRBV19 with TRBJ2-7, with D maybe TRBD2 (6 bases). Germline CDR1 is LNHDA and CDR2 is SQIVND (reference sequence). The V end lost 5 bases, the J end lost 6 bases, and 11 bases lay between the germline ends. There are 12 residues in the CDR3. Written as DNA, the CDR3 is TGTGCCAGTAGTTTGGAGGGAGGCGAGCAGTACTTC. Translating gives CASSLEGGEQYF.

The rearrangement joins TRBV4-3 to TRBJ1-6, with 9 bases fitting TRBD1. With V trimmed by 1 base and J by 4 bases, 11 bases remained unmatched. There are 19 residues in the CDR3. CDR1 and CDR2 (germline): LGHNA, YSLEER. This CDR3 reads CASSQAPTGGAGYNSPLHF. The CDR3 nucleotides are TGCGCCAGCAGCCAAGCCCCTACAGGGGGCGCAGGATATAATTCACCCCTCCACTTT.

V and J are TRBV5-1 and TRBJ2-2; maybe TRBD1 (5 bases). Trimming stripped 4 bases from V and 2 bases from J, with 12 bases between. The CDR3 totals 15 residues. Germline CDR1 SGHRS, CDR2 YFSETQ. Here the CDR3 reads CASSLIGDNTGELFF. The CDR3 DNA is TGCGCCAGCAGCCTCATAGGGGATAACACCGGGGAGCTGTTTTTT.

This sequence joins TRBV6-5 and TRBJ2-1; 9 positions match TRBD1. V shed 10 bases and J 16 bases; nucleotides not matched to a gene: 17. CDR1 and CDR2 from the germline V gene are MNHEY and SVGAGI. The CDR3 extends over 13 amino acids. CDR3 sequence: CATSPGTGRVNFF. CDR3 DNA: TGTGCCACCTCCCCCGGGACAGGGAGAGTCAACTTCTTC.

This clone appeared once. CDR3 DNA sequence: TGTGCCAGCTCACCGCACAGGGTTTCTTTTAACACTGAAGCTTTCTTT. Amino acid sequence: CASSPHRVSFNTEAFF. The V gene is TRBV18, the J gene TRBJ1-1; D might be TRBD1 (6 bases). The CDR3 spans 16 residues. Germline-derived CDR1 and CDR2 are KGHSH and LQKENI. The ends were cut back, 3 bases at V and 2 bases at J, with 16 bases in the middle.

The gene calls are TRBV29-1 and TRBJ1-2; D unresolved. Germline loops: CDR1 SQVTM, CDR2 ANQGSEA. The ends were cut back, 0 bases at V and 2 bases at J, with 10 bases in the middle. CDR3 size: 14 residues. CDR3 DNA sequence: TGCAGCGTTGAAGACCCCGAGGGAAACTATGGCTACACCTTC. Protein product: CSVEDPEGNYGYTF.

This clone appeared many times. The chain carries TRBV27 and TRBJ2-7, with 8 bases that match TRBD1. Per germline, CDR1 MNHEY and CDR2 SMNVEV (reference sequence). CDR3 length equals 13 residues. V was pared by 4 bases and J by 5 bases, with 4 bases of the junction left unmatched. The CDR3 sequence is CASSYDRGHEQYF. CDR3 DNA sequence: TGTGCCAGCAGTTACGACAGGGGCCACGAGCAGTACTTC.

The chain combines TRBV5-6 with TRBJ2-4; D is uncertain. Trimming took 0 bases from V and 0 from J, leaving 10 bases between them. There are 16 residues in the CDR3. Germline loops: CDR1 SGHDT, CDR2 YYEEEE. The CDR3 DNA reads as TGTGCCAGCAGCTTGGCCCAGAGACTAGCCAAAAACATTCAGTACTTC. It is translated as CASSLAQRLAKNIQYF.

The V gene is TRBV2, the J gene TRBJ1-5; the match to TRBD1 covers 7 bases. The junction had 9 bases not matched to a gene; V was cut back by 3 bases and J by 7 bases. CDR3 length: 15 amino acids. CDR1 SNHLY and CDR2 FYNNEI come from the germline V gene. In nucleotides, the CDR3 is TGTGCCAGCAGTGAGGAAAGGGGGCTGGGCCAGCCCCAGCATTTT. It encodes CASSEERGLGQPQHF.

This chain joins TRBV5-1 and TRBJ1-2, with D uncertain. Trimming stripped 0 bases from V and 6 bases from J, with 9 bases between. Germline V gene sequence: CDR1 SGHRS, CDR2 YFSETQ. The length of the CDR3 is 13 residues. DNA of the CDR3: TGCGCCAGCAGCTTGGCGGGAAAGGATGGCTACACCTTC. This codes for CASSLAGKDGYTF. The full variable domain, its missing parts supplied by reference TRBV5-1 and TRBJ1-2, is KAGVTQTPRYLIKTRGQQVTLSCSPISGHRSVSWYQQTPGQGLQFLFEYFSETQRNKGNFPGRFSGRQFSNSRSEMNVSTLELGDSALYLCASSLAGKDGYTFGSGTRLTVV.

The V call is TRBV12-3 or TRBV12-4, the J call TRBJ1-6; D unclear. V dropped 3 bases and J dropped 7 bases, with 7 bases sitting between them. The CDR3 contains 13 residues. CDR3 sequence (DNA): TGTGCCAGCAGTTTTATACAGAATTCACCCCTCCACTTT. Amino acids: CASSFIQNSPLHF.

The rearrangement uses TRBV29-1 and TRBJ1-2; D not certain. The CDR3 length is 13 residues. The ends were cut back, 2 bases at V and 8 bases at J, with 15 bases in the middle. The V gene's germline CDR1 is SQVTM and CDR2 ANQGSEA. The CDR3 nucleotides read TGCAGCGTTGAATCACCATCGCGGCTCGGCTACACCTTC. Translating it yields CSVESPSRLGYTF.

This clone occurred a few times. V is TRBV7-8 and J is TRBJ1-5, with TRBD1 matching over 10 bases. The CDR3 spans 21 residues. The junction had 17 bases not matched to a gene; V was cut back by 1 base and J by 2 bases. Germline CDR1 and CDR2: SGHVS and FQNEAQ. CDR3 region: CASSLVSVPGQGRRGNQPQHF. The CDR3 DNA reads TGTGCCAGCAGCTTAGTTAGTGTACCGGGACAGGGGAGAAGAGGCAATCAGCCCCAGCATTTT.

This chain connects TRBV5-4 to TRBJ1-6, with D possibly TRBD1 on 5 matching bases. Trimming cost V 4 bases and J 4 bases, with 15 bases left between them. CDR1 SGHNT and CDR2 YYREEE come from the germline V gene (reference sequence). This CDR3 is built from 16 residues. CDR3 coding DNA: TGTGCCAGCAGCGTGGACATAAGAAGATATAATTCACCCCTCCACTTT. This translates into CASSVDIRRYNSPLHF.

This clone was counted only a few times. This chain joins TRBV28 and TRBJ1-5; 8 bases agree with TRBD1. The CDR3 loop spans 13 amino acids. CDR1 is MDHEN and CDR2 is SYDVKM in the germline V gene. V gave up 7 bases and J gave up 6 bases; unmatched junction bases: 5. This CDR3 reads CASKIQGVQPQHF. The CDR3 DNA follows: TGTGCCAGCAAAATACAGGGGGTTCAGCCCCAGCATTTT.

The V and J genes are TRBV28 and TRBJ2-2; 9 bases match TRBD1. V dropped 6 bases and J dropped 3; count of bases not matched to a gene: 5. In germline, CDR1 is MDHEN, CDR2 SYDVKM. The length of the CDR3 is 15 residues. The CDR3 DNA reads TGTGCCAGCAGCACAGGGGGCGCGGACACCGGGGAGCTGTTTTTT. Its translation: CASSTGGADTGELFF.

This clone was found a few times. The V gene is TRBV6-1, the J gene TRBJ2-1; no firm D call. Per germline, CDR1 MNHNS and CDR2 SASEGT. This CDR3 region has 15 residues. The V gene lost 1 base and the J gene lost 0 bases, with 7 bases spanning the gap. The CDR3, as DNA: TGTGCCAGCAGTGAAGGGGCCAGCTCCTACAATGAGCAGTTCTTC. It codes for CASSEGASSYNEQFF.

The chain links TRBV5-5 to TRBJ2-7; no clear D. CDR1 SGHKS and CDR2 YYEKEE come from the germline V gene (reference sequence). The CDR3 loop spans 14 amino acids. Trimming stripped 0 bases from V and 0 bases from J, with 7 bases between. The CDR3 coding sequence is TGTGCCAGCAGCTTGGCAGGCAACTCCTACGAGCAGTACTTC. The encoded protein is CASSLAGNSYEQYF.

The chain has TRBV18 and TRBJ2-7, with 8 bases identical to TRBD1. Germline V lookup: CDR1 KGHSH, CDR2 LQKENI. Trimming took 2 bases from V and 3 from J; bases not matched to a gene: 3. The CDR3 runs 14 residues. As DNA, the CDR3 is TGTGCCAGCTCACCAAACAGGGGGAGCTACGAGCAGTACTTC. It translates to CASSPNRGSYEQYF. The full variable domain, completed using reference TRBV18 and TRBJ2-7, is NAGVMQNPRHLVRRRGQEARLRCSPMKGHSHVYWYRQLPEEGLKFMVYLQKENIIDESGMPKERFSAEFPKEGPSILRIQQVVRGDSAAYFCASSPNRGSYEQYFGPGTRLTVT.

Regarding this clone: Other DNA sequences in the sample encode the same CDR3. The CDR3 DNA reads TGTGCCAGCAGTTTCGTCAATGAGCAGTTCTTC. Its protein is CASSFVNEQFF. The rearrangement uses TRBV12-3 or TRBV12-4 and TRBJ2-1, with unresolved D. The CDR3 has 11 residues. Trimming took 3 bases from V and 6 from J, leaving 3 bases between them.

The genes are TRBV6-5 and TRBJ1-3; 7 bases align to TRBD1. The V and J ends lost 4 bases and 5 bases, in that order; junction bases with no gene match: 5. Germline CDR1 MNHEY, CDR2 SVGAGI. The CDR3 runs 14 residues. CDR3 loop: CASSSGTVRNTIYF. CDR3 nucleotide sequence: TGTGCCAGCAGTTCCGGGACAGTTAGAAACACCATATATTTT.

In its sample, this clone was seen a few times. This CDR3 reads CASSPAPTRTYEQYF. The CDR3 region has the DNA TGTGCCAGCAGCCCGGCCCCGACAAGGACCTACGAGCAGTACTTC. The chain carries TRBV5-6 and TRBJ2-7; D remains ambiguous. Germline V CDR1 and CDR2: SGHDT, YYEEEE. CDR3 length equals 15 residues. Trimming took off 4 bases at V and 2 bases at J, with 16 bases between the two ends.

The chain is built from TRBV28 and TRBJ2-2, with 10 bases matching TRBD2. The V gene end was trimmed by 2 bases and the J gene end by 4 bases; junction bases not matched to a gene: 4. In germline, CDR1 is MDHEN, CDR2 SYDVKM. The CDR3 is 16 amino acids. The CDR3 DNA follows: TGTGCCAGCAGTTTAAGAGCGGGAGGGGGCACCGGGGAGCTGTTTTTT. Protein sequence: CASSLRAGGGTGELFF.

The CDR3 sequence: CASSPEAGNYGYTF. CDR3 nucleotide sequence: TGTGCCAGTAGTCCTGAGGCCGGGAACTATGGCTACACCTTC. V gene TRBV19 combines with J gene TRBJ1-2; D call uncertain. The CDR3 sequence is 14 residues long. The germline V and J ends were trimmed by 5 bases and 2 bases, with 12 bases remaining between them. Looked up from germline, CDR1 is LNHDA and CDR2 is SQIVND (reference sequence).

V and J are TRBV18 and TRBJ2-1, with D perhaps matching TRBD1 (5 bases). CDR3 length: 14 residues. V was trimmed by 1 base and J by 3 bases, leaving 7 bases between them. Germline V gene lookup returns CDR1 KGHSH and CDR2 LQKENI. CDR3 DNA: TGTGCCAGCTCACCACAGGGGCACTACAATGAGCAGTTCTTC. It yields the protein CASSPQGHYNEQFF.

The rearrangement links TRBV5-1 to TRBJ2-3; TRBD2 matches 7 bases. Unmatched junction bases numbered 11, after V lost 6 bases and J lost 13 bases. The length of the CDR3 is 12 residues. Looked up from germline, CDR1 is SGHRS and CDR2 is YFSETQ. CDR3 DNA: TGCGCCAGCAAGGCAGAGCGGGGCCCTGAGTATTTT. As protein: CASKAERGPEYF. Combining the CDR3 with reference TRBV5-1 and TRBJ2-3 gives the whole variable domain KAGVTQTPRYLIKTRGQQVTLSCSPISGHRSVSWYQQTPGQGLQFLFEYFSETQRNKGNFPGRFSGRQFSNSRSEMNVSTLELGDSALYLCASKAERGPEYFGPGTRLTVL.

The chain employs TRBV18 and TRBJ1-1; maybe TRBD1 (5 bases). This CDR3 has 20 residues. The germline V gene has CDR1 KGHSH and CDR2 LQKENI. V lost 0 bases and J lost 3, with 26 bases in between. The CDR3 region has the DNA TGTGCCAGCTCACCACCGGTAGGAGCTGGGGCCAGGGCGGGGCACACTGAAGCTTTCTTT. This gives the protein CASSPPVGAGARAGHTEAFF.

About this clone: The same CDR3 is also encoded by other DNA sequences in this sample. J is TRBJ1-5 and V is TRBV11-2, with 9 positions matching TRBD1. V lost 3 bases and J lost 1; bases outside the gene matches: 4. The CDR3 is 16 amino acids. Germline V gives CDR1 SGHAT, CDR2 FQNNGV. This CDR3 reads CASSLGGQGSNQPQHF. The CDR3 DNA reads TGTGCCAGCAGCTTGGGGGGACAGGGCAGCAATCAGCCCCAGCATTTT.

CDR3 region: CASTTPGIPYEQYF. The CDR3 DNA is TGTGCCAGCACCACACCGGGAATCCCTTACGAGCAGTACTTC. The chain couples TRBV28 to TRBJ2-7, with D perhaps TRBD2 (5 bases). CDR1 is MDHEN, CDR2 SYDVKM, per germline. The CDR3 spans 14 residues. The V and J ends lost 7 bases and 4 bases respectively, with 17 bases between them.